The 5 T cell receptor beta chains reported below all come from one sample, sequenced in a study of T cell changes during pregnancy in multiple sclerosis. The table came from immunoSEQ multiplex PCR; TCRdb's copy has only in-frame clones and leaves some out. The repertoire holds approximately 100,000 clones, with approximately 90% as singletons. This sample comprised peripheral blood, obtained after pregnancy. The receptors here all came from a female donor with multiple sclerosis, enrolled in a pregnancy study.

In its sample, this clone was seen many times. The gene calls are TRBV9 and TRBJ2-7, with 10 bases aligning to TRBD1. The CDR3 spans 15 residues. Germline V CDR1 and CDR2: SGDLS, YYNGEE. Unmatched junction bases numbered 5, after V lost 3 bases and J lost 2 bases. The chain's CDR3 is CASSDRDRGPYEQYF. In DNA, the CDR3 is TGTGCCAGCAGCGACCGGGACAGGGGACCCTACGAGCAGTACTTC.

The rearrangement links TRBV15 to TRBJ1-2; D gene uncertain. CDR3 length: 14 residues. CDR1 and CDR2 (germline): LNHNV, YYDKDF (reference sequence). Trimming left V 5 bases short and J 3 bases short, with 13 bases between. CDR3 DNA sequence: TGTGCCACCAGCGACGAGGAGGCTTACTATGGCTACACCTTC. This encodes CATSDEEAYYGYTF.

The rearrangement joins TRBV7-9 to TRBJ1-2; D may be TRBD1 (6 bases). Germline CDR1 is SEHNR and CDR2 is FQNEAQ (reference sequence). V was clipped by 2 bases and J by 8 bases, with 15 bases between them. The CDR3 spans 14 residues. The CDR3 DNA follows: TGTGCCAGCAGCTTATCGGTCAGGGGCGAAGGCTACACCTTC. Protein product: CASSLSVRGEGYTF.

The V gene is TRBV19, the J gene TRBJ1-2; possible D gene TRBD1, 5 bases. This CDR3 region has 16 residues. Germline V gene sequence: CDR1 LNHDA, CDR2 SQIVND (reference sequence). The V gene lost 4 bases and the J gene lost 3 bases, with 18 bases spanning the gap. The CDR3, as DNA: TGTGCCAGTAGTACGGACGCCAGGGCAGGTGACTATGGCTACACCTTC. Translating gives CASSTDARAGDYGYTF.

The V gene is TRBV7-3, the J gene TRBJ2-3, with TRBD2 as a possible D gene (5 bases). V was trimmed by 5 bases and J by 1 base, leaving 7 bases between them. CDR1 SGHTA and CDR2 FQGTGA come from the germline V gene. CDR3 length equals 13 residues. The CDR3 DNA reads as TGTGCCAGCAGCCCAGCGGGCACAGATACGCAGTATTTT. Protein product: CASSPAGTDTQYF.